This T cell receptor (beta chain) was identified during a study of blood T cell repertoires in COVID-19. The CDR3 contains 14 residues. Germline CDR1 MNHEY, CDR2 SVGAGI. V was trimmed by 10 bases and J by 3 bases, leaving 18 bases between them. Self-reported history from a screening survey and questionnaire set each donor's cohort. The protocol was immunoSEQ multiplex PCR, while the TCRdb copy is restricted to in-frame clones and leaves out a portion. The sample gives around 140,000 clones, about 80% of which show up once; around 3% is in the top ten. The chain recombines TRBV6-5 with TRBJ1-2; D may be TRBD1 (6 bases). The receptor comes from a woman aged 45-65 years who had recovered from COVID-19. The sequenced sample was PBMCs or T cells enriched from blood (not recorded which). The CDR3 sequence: CANAPATGHYGYTF. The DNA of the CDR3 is TGTGCCAACGCCCCTGCCACAGGGCACTATGGCTACACCTTC.